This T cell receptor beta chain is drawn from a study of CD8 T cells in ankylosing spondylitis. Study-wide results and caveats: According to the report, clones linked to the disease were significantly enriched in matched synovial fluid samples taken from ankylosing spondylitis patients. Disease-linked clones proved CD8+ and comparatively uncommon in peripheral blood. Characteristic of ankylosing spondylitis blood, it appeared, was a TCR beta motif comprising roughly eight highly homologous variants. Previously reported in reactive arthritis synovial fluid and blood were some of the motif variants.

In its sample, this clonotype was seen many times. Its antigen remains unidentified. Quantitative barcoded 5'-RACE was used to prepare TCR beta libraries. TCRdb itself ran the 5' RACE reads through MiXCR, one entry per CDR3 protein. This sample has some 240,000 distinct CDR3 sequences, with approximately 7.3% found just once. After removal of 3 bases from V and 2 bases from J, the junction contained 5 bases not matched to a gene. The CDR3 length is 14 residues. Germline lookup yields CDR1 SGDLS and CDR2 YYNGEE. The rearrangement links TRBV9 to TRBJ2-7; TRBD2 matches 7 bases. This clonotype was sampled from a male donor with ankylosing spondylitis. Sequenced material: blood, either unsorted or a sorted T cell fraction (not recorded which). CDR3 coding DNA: TGTGCCAGCAGCGAGGGAGGGGAGGCCTACGAGCAGTACTTC. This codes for CASSEGGEAYEQYF.